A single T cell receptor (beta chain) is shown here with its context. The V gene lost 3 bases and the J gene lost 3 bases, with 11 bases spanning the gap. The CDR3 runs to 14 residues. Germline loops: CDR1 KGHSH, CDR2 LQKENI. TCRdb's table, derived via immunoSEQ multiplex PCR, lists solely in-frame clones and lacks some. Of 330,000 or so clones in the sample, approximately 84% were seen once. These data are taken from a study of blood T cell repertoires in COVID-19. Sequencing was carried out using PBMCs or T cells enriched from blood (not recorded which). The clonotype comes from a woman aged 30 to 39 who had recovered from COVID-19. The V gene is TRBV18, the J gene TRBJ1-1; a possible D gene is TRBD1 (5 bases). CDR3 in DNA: TGTGCCAGCTCACCCACACAGGCGGACACTGAAGCTTTCTTT. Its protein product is CASSPTQADTEAFF.